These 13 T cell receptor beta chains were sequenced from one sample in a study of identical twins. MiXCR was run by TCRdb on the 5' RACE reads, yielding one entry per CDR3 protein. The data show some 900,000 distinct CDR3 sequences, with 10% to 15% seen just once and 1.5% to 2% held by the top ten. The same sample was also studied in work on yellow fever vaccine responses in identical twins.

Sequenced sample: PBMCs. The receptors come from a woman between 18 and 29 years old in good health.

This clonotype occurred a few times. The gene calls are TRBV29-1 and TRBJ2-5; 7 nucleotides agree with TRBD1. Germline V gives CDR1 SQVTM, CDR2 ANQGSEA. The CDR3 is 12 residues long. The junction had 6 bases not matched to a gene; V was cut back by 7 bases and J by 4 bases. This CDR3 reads CSAQGVTETQYF. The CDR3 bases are TGCAGCGCCCAGGGGGTGACAGAGACCCAGTACTTC. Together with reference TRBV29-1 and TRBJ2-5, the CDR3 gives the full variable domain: SAVISQKPSRDICQRGTSLTIQCQVDSQVTMMFWYRQQPGQSLTLIATANQGSEATYESGFVIDKFPISRPNLTFSTLTVSNMSPEDSSIYLCSAQGVTETQYFGPGTRLLVL.

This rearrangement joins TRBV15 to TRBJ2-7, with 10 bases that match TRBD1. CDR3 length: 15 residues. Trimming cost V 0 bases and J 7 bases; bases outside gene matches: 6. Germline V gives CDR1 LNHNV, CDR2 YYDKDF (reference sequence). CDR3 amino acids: CATSRETGGAGEQYF. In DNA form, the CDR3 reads TGTGCCACCAGCAGAGAGACAGGGGGCGCGGGGGAGCAGTACTTC.

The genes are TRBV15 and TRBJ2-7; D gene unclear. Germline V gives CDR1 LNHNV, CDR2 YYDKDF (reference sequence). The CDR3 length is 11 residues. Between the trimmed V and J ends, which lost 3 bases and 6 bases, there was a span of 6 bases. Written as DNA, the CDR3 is TGTGCCACCAGCAGGGGTCTCGAGCAGTACGTC. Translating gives CATSRGLEQYV.

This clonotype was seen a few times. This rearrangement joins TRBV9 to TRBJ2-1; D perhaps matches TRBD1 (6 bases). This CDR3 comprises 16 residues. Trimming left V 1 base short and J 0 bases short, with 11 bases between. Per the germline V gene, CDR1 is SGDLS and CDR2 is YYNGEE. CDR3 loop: CASSVRQASSYNEQFF. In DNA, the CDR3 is TGTGCCAGCAGCGTAAGACAGGCGAGCTCCTACAATGAGCAGTTCTTC.

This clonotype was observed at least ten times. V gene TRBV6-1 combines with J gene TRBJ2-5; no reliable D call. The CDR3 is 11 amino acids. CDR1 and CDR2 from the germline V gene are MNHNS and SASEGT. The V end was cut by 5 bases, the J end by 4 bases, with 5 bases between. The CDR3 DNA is TGTGCCAGCAGTACCAGAGAGACCCAGTACTTC. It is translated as CASSTRETQYF.

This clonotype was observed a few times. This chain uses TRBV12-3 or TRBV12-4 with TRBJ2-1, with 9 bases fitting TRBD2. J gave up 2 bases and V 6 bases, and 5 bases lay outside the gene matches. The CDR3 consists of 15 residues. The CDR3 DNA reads TGTGCCAGCAGGGTAGCGGGGGTAGCCTACAATGAGCAGTTCTTC. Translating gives CASRVAGVAYNEQFF.

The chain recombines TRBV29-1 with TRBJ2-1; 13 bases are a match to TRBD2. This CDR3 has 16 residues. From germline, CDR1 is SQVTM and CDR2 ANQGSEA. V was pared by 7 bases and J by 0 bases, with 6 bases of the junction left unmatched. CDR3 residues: CSASRLAGGSYNEQFF. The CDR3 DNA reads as TGCAGCGCATCGCGACTAGCGGGAGGCTCCTACAATGAGCAGTTCTTC.

The CDR3 is CASSSGDEKLFF. CDR3 in DNA: TGTGCCAGCAGCTCGGGAGATGAAAAACTGTTTTTT. The chain links TRBV7-9 to TRBJ1-4, with D hard to call. Germline CDR1 reads SEHNR; CDR2 reads FQNEAQ (reference sequence). The ends were cut back, 4 bases at V and 6 bases at J, with 6 bases in the middle. This CDR3 has 12 residues. The variable domain in full, completed from reference TRBV7-9 and TRBJ1-4, reads DTGVSQNPRHKITKRGQNVTFRCDPISEHNRLYWYRQTLGQGPEFLTYFQNEAQLEKSRLLSDRFSAERPKGSFSTLEIQRTEQGDSAMYLCASSSGDEKLFFGSGTQLSVL.

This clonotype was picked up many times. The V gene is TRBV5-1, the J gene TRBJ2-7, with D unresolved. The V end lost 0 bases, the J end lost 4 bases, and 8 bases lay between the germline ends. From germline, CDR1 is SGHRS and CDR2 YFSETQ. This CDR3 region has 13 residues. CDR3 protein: CASSLAQAYEQYF. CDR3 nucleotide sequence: TGCGCCAGCAGCTTGGCCCAGGCTTACGAGCAGTACTTC.

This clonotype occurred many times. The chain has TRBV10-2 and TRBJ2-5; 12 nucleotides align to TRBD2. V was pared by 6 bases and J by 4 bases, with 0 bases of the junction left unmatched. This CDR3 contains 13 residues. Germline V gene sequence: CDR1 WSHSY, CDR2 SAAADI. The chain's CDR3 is CASRTSGRETQYF. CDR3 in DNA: TGCGCCAGCAGGACTAGCGGGAGAGAGACCCAGTACTTC.

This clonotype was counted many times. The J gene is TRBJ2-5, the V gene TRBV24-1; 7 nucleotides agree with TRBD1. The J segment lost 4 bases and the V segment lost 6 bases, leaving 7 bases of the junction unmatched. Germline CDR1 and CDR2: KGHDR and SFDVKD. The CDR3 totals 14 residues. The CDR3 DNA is TGTGCCACCAGTAGTCAGGCAGGGGGAGAGACCCAGTACTTC. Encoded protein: CATSSQAGGETQYF.

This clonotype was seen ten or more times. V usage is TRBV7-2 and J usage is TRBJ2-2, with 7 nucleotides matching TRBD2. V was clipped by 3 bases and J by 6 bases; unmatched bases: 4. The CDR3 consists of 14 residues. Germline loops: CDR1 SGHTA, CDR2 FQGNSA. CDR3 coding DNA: TGTGCCAGCAGCTTGCGGGAGTTTTCCGGGGAGCTGTTTTTT. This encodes CASSLREFSGELFF.

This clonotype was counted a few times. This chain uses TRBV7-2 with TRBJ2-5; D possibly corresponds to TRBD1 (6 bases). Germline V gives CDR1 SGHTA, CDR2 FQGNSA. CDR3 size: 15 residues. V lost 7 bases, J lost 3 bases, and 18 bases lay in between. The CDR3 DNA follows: TGTGCCAGCACCGGGTGGGGGCCCGGGGAAGAGACCCAGTACTTC. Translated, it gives CASTGWGPGEETQYF.